The 17 T cell receptor beta chains below come from one sample, sequenced in a study of tumor-infiltrating lymphocytes in primary liver carcinoma. Co-extraction yielded RNA and DNA from around 20-30 mg of unsorted bulk tissue. Starting material of 400 to 600 ng total RNA yielded TCR beta cDNA via a constant-region primer. Nested multiplex PCR, run for three rounds with slightly modified ARM-PCR, yielded TCR beta libraries. It was with TRBV1-TRBV30 forward primers and a C-beta reverse primer that the first two PCR rounds were run, at 10 to 11 cycles each. From the multiplex PCR reads, TCRdb called clonotypes with MiXCR, one entry per CDR3 protein. The repertoire has more than 60,000 distinct CDR3 sequences, about 72% of them found once; the top ten carry 25% to 35%. The sequencing input was liver tumor tissue from sampling region 4. Regarding subset: tumor region T4, right-lateral pole. The receptors were sampled from a man in his forties with primary liver carcinoma and hepatitis B virus infection.

J is TRBJ1-6 and V is TRBV6-2 or TRBV6-3, with D uncertain. The CDR3 extends over 14 amino acids. Per the germline V gene, CDR1 is MNHEY and CDR2 is SVGEGT. Trimming shortened V by 6 bases and J by 4 bases, and 10 bases separated the two germline ends. CDR3 sequence: CASSLIRYNSPLHF. The CDR3 bases are TGTGCCAGCAGCCTCATACGATATAATTCACCCCTCCACTTT.

As concerns this clonotype: At one end, the junction sequence differs from germline, possibly due to a read error. This chain links TRBV7-8 with TRBJ2-7; the D gene is possibly TRBD1 (5 bases). The CDR3 contains 16 residues. The germline V gene encodes CDR1 SGHVS and CDR2 FQNEAQ. DNA for the CDR3: TGTGCCAACAGCTTACGGACCCAGACAGTCTCCTACGAGCAGTACTTC. It is translated as CANSLRTQTVSYEQYF. The whole variable domain, remainder taken from reference TRBV7-8 and TRBJ2-7, is GAGVSQSPRYKVAKRGQDVALRCDPISGHVSLFWYQQALGQGPEFLTYFQNEAQLDKSGLPSDRFFAERPEGSVSTLKIQRTQQEDSAVYLCANSLRTQTVSYEQYFGPGTRLTVT.

As for this clonotype: A read error is possible here, since a much larger clone lies one base away. The chain joins TRBV5-4 to TRBJ2-2, with D perhaps being TRBD1 or TRBD2 (5 bases each). Germline V gene data show CDR1 as SGHNT and CDR2 as YYREEE (reference sequence). CDR3 length: 15 residues. Trimming stripped 4 bases from V and 7 bases from J, with 17 bases between. CDR3 amino acids: CASSRATGPIGELFF. The DNA of the CDR3 is TGTGCCAGCAGCAGAGCAACGGGACCCATCGGGGAGCTGTTTTTT.

This rearrangement joins TRBV28 to TRBJ1-2; no firm D call. V was clipped by 4 bases and J by 3 bases, with 15 bases between them. There are 15 residues in the CDR3. Germline V gene data show CDR1 as MDHEN and CDR2 as SYDVKM. Here the CDR3 DNA reads TGTGCCAGCAGTTCTTTTCTACCCGGGGACTATGGCTACACCTTC. This translates into CASSSFLPGDYGYTF.

Of note for this clonotype: Because it lacks the conserved phenylalanine or tryptophan at the end, this CDR3 is likely a read error. The V call is TRBV6-1, the J call TRBJ2-6; the D gene is possibly TRBD2 (5 bases). The germline gives CDR1 MNHNS, CDR2 SASEGT. CDR3 length: 18 residues. With 5 bases removed from V and 2 bases from J, the gap between germline ends came to 19 bases. CDR3 nucleotide sequence: TGTGCCAGCAGTCTCTGGACGGGGATGAAAGCTGGGGCCAACGTCCTGACTTAC. It yields the protein CASSLWTGMKAGANVLTY.

As concerns this clonotype: At one end, the junction sequence differs from germline, possibly due to a read error. The chain recombines TRBV6-6 with TRBJ2-1; 7 positions match TRBD2. Germline V lookup: CDR1 MNHNY, CDR2 SVGAGI (reference sequence). This CDR3 comprises 14 residues. This CDR3 reads CTSSYGGREVEQFF. The CDR3, as DNA: TGTACCAGCAGTTACGGCGGGAGAGAGGTTGAGCAGTTCTTC.

The chain couples TRBV6-5 to TRBJ2-1; D is ambiguous. CDR1 and CDR2 from the germline V gene are MNHEY and SVGAGI. The CDR3 has 13 residues. The V end lost 2 bases, the J end lost 13 bases, and 15 bases lay between the germline ends. For the CDR3, the DNA is TGTGCCAGCAGTTACACTGGCAACAGTGAACAGTTCTTC. This sequence encodes CASSYTGNSEQFF.

To note about this clonotype: Mismatch with germline at one junction end may stem from a read error. The chain has TRBV11-2 and TRBJ2-7, with a tentative D call TRBD2 (6 bases). This CDR3 is built from 13 residues. Germline V gene sequence: CDR1 SGHAT, CDR2 FQNNGV. The DNA for the CDR3 is TGTGCCAACAGCTACGGACTCGCGGGAGAGCAGTACTTC. Its translation is CANSYGLAGEQYF.

This CDR3 reads CASSLSGGNEQFF. The CDR3 nucleotides read TGTGCCAGCAGTTTATCGGGGGGGAATGAGCAGTTCTTC. The rearrangement joins TRBV27 to TRBJ2-1; 7 positions match TRBD2. The J segment lost 7 bases and the V segment lost 0 bases, leaving 0 bases of the junction unmatched. The CDR3 sequence is 13 residues long. Germline V gene sequence: CDR1 MNHEY, CDR2 SMNVEV (reference sequence).

This clonotype was seen ten or more times. The chain couples TRBV18 to TRBJ2-4, with 7 bases fitting TRBD2. The CDR3 has 15 residues. Germline trimming cut 1 base from V and 0 bases from J; bases unmatched to any gene: 0. The germline V gene has CDR1 KGHSH and CDR2 LQKENI. DNA of the CDR3: TGTGCCAGCTCACCACTAGCGGGAGCCAAAAACATTCAGTACTTC. As protein: CASSPLAGAKNIQYF. The whole variable domain, remainder taken from reference TRBV18 and TRBJ2-4, is NAGVMQNPRHLVRRRGQEARLRCSPMKGHSHVYWYRQLPEEGLKFMVYLQKENIIDESGMPKERFSAEFPKEGPSILRIQQVVRGDSAAYFCASSPLAGAKNIQYFGAGTRLSVL.

A remark on this clonotype: A junction end diverges from the germline sequence, so it may reflect a read error. The rearrangement links TRBV5-5 to TRBJ2-1, with 8 bases that match TRBD1. The germline V gene encodes CDR1 SGHKS and CDR2 YYEKEE (reference sequence). The CDR3 is 12 residues long. The DNA for the CDR3 is TGTTCCAGCAGCTTGGGTCCCAGGGGGCAGTTTTTC. Amino acids: CSSSLGPRGQFF.

With regard to this clonotype: Lacking the conserved final phenylalanine or tryptophan, this CDR3 likely reflects a read error. The V and J genes are TRBV6-6 and TRBJ2-7; 10 nucleotides align to TRBD2. From germline, CDR1 is MNHNY and CDR2 SVGAGI (reference sequence). V shed 6 bases, J shed 4 bases, and the junction held 6 bases outside the gene matches. The CDR3 covers 14 residues. The CDR3 here is CASSPISGRYEQYL. The CDR3 DNA sequence: TGTGCCAGCAGCCCCATTAGCGGGAGGTACGAGCAGTACTTA.

For this clonotype: One end of the junction does not line up with germline, which may come from a read error. The chain links TRBV12-3 or TRBV12-4 to TRBJ2-7; 7 positions match TRBD1. CDR3 length: 14 residues. CDR3 region: CASSPRDRSYEHYF. CDR3 sequence (DNA): TGTGCCAGCAGCCCCCGGGACAGAAGCTACGAGCATTACTTC.

There are many counts of this clonotype. The rearrangement uses TRBV4-1 and TRBJ2-7; a possible D gene is TRBD2 (6 bases). The CDR3 extends over 14 amino acids. Germline CDR1 reads MGHRA; CDR2 reads YSYEKL. The ends were cut back, 4 bases at V and 7 bases at J, with 17 bases in the middle. The CDR3 spells CASSPRDSLIEQYF. DNA of the CDR3: TGCGCCAGCAGCCCCCGGGACTCGCTGATTGAGCAGTACTTC.

A remark on this clonotype: A junction end diverges from the germline sequence, so it may reflect a read error. The chain has TRBV28 and TRBJ1-5, with D maybe TRBD1 (6 bases). This CDR3 region has 11 residues. The germline CDR1 and CDR2 sequences are MDHEN and SYDVKM. As DNA, the CDR3 is TGTGCCACGGAGGGGGATCAGCCCCGGCATTTT. It is translated as CATEGDQPRHF.

Turning to this clonotype: At one end the junction does not follow the germline gene, possibly because of a read error. This rearrangement joins TRBV11-2 to TRBJ2-2; D gene ambiguous. CDR1 and CDR2 (germline): SGHAT, FQNNGV. The CDR3 loop spans 12 amino acids. The CDR3 DNA reads TGTGCTAGCAGCACAGATACCGGGGAGCTGTTTTTT. Its translation: CASSTDTGELFF.

This clonotype was picked up many times. The rearrangement uses TRBV10-2 and TRBJ2-5; possible D gene TRBD2, 5 bases. This CDR3 is built from 12 residues. Germline V gives CDR1 WSHSY, CDR2 SAAADI. The CDR3 loop reads CVVGNPSGTQYF. The CDR3 nucleotides read TGCGTCGTCGGGAATCCGAGCGGGACCCAGTACTTC.